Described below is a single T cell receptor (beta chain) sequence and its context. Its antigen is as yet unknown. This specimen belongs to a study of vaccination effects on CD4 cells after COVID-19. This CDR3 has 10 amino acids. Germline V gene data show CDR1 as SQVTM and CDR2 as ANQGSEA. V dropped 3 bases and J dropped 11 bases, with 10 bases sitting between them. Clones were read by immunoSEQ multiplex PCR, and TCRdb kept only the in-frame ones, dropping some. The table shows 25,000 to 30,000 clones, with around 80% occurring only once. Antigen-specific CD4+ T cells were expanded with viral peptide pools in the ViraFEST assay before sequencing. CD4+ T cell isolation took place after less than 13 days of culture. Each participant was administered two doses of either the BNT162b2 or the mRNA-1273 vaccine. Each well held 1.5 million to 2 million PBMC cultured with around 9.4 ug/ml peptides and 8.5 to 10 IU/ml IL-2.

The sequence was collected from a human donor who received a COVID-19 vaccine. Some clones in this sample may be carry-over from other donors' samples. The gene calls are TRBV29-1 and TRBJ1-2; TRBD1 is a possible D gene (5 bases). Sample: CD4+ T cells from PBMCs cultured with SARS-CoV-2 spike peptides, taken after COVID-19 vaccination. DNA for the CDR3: TGCAGCGTTGAGGGGTCAGGGTACACCTTC. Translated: CSVEGSGYTF. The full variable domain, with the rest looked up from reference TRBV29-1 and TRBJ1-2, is SAVISQKPSRDICQRGTSLTIQCQVDSQVTMMFWYRQQPGQSLTLIATANQGSEATYESGFVIDKFPISRPNLTFSTLTVSNMSPEDSSIYLCSVEGSGYTFGSGTRLTVV.